The 6 T cell receptor beta chains in this list originate from one sample, sequenced in a study of cytomegalovirus exposure and HLA in healthy donors. PCR employed 60 Vbeta and 13 Jbeta primers. The table came from immunoSEQ multiplex PCR; TCRdb's copy has only in-frame clones and leaves some out. The sample consists of approximately 140,000 clones, roughly three quarters of them appearing once. The sequenced sample consisted of PBMCs. The receptors come from a male donor in good health and CMV-seronegative.

The chain couples TRBV5-6 to TRBJ2-6; 8 positions match TRBD1. CDR1 and CDR2 (germline): SGHDT, YYEEEE. V lost 4 bases, J lost 4 bases, and 4 bases stayed unmatched. The CDR3 is made up of 15 amino acids. In DNA, the CDR3 is TGTGCCAGCAGCGGACAGGGAACCGGGGCCAACGTCCTGACTTTC. It yields the protein CASSGQGTGANVLTF.

The rearrangement joins TRBV28 to TRBJ1-4, with TRBD1 as a possible D gene (6 bases). Germline V gives CDR1 MDHEN, CDR2 SYDVKM. This CDR3 comprises 15 residues. With 2 bases removed from V and 5 bases from J, the gap between germline ends came to 12 bases. The CDR3 bases are TGTGCCAGCAGTTTACACTCAGGGGAGAATGAAAAACTGTTTTTT. Its translation: CASSLHSGENEKLFF.

The sample holds a few counts of this clone. This rearrangement joins TRBV28 to TRBJ2-5, with D possibly matching TRBD1 (5 bases). The V end lost 5 bases, the J end lost 2 bases, and 12 bases lay between the germline ends. The V gene's germline CDR1 is MDHEN and CDR2 SYDVKM. The CDR3 runs 14 residues. The chain's CDR3 is CASSPMTEQETQYF. The CDR3 DNA follows: TGTGCCAGCAGTCCCATGACAGAGCAAGAGACCCAGTACTTC. Complete variable domain (other parts from reference TRBV28 and TRBJ2-5): DVKVTQSSRYLVKRTGEKVFLECVQDMDHENMFWYRQDPGLGLRLIYFSYDVKMKEKGDIPEGYSVSREKKERFSLILESASTNQTSMYLCASSPMTEQETQYFGPGTRLLVL.

J is TRBJ1-4 and V is TRBV2; D remains unclear. The V and J ends lost 6 bases and 8 bases respectively, with 7 bases between them. CDR3 length equals 11 residues. Germline-derived CDR1 and CDR2 are SNHLY and FYNNEI. The CDR3 spells CASRALEKLFF. CDR3 DNA sequence: TGTGCCAGCAGAGCCTTGGAAAAACTGTTTTTT.

The chain links TRBV2 to TRBJ2-1; D is uncertain. The CDR3 spans 11 residues. Germline V gives CDR1 SNHLY, CDR2 FYNNEI. Trimming stripped 6 bases from V and 8 bases from J, with 8 bases between. The DNA for the CDR3 is TGTGCCAGCAGCCTCAGTCATGAGCAGTTCTTC. Its translation: CASSLSHEQFF.

The chain is built from TRBV7-2 and TRBJ1-1; D ambiguous. Germline-derived CDR1 and CDR2 are SGHTA and FQGNSA. The CDR3 contains 13 residues. Trimming took off 4 bases at V and 0 bases at J, with 6 bases between the two ends. The CDR3 coding sequence is TGTGCCAGCAGCTCTCAGATGAACACTGAAGCTTTCTTT. Its protein is CASSSQMNTEAFF. Complete variable domain (other parts from reference TRBV7-2 and TRBJ1-1): GAGVSQSPSNKVTEKGKDVELRCDPISGHTALYWYRQSLGQGLEFLIYFQGNSAPDKSGLPSDRFSAERTGGSVSTLTIQRTQQEDSAVYLCASSSQMNTEAFFGQGTRLTVV.